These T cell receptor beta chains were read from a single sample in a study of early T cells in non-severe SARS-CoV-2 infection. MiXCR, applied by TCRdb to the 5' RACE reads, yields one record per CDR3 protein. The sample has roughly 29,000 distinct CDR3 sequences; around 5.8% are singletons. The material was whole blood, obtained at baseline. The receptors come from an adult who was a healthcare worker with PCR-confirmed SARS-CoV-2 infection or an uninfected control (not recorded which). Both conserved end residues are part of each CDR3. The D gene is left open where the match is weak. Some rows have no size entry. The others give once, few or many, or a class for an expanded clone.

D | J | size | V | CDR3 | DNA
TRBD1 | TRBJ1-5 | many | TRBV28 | CASSFAPWTGNKQPQHF | TGTGCCAGCAGTTTTGCCCCGTGGACAGGGAATAAGCAGCCCCAGCATTTT
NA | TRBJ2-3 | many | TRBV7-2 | CASSSTNTQYF | TGTGCCAGCAGCTCGACAAATACGCAGTATTTT
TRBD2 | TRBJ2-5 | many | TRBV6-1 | CASSASGTSGKETQYF | TGTGCCAGCAGTGCATCCGGGACTAGCGGGAAAGAGACCCAGTACTTC
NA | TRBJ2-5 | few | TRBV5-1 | CASSLDRLEGTQYF | TGCGCCAGCAGCTTGGACCGACTAGAGGGGACCCAGTACTTC
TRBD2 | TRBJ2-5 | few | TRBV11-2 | CASTPRAGGPKETQYF | TGTGCCAGCACTCCGCGGGCGGGAGGGCCTAAAGAGACCCAGTACTTC
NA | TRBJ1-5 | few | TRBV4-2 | CASSQTNEWGSNQPQHF | TGTGCCAGCAGCCAAACTAATGAATGGGGTAGCAATCAGCCCCAGCATTTT
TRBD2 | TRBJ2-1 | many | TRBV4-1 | CASSQDTRTSGGTSYNEQFF | TGCGCCAGCAGCCAAGATACCCGGACTAGCGGGGGGACATCCTACAATGAGCAGTTCTTC
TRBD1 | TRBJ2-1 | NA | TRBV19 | CASRSTGNDEQFF | TGTGCCAGTAGATCGACAGGGAACGATGAGCAGTTCTTC
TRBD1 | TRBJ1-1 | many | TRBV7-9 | CASSPRTGGTEAFF | TGTGCCAGCAGCCCCAGAACAGGGGGCACTGAAGCTTTCTTT
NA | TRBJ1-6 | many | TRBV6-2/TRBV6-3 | CASRRGGLNSPLHF | TGTGCCAGCAGAAGAGGGGGACTTAATTCACCCCTCCACTTT
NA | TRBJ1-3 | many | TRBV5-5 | CASSLGQALGNTIYF | TGTGCCAGCAGCTTGGGGCAGGCCCTTGGAAACACCATATATTTT
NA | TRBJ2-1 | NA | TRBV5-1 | CASSLAGTYNEQFF | TGCGCCAGCAGCTTGGCCGGGACTTACAATGAGCAGTTCTTC
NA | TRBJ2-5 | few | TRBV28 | CASCGSEETQYF | TGTGCCAGCTGCGGGTCTGAAGAGACCCAGTACTTC
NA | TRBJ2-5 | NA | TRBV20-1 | CSAIANQETQYF | TGCAGTGCTATAGCAAACCAAGAGACCCAGTACTTC
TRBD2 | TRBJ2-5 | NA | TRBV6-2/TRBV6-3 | CASTSPRGFVGTQYF | TGTGCCAGCACCTCACCGCGGGGGTTTGTCGGGACCCAGTACTTC
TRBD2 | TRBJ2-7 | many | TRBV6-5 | CASSYLPSGDYEQYF | TGTGCCAGCAGTTACTTGCCTAGCGGGGACTACGAGCAGTACTTC
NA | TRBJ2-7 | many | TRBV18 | CASSLKFDEQYF | TGTGCCAGCTCACTTAAGTTCGACGAGCAGTACTTC
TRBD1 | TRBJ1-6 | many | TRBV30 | CAWSGTGGNSPLHF | TGTGCCTGGAGTGGGACAGGGGGCAATTCACCCCTCCACTTT
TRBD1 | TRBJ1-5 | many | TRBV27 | CASSFEGQGAKPQHF | TGTGCCAGCAGTTTCGAGGGGCAGGGGGCCAAGCCCCAGCATTTT
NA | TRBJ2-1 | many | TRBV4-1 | CASSHELGGDEQFF | TGCGCCAGCAGCCACGAACTTGGGGGCGATGAGCAGTTCTTC
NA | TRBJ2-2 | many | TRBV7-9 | CASSLATRWTPHAGELFF | TGTGCCAGCAGCTTAGCGACTCGCTGGACACCGCATGCCGGGGAGCTGTTTTTT
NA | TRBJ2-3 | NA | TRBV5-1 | CASSLPLSGDTQYF | TGCGCCAGCAGCTTGCCCCTTTCGGGGGATACGCAGTATTTT
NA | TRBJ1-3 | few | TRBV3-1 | CASTDGTFSGNTIYF | TGTGCCAGCACGGACGGAACTTTCTCTGGAAACACCATATATTTT
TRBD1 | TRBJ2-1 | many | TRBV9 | CASSVQGVSSYNEQFF | TGTGCCAGCAGCGTCCAGGGGGTGAGCTCCTACAATGAGCAGTTCTTC
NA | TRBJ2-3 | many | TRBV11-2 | CASSPHPLPTQYF | TGTGCCAGCAGCCCACACCCGCTACCTACGCAGTATTTT
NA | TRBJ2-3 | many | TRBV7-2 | CASSLARTDTQYF | TGTGCCAGCAGCTTAGCTAGGACAGATACGCAGTATTTT
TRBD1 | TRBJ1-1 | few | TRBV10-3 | CASGRQGQYTEAFF | TGTGCCTCTGGCCGACAGGGTCAGTACACTGAAGCTTTCTTT
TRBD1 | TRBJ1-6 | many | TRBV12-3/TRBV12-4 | CASSLDGTGYSPLHF | TGTGCCAGCAGTTTAGACGGGACAGGGTATTCACCCCTCCACTTT
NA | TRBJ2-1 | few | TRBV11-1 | CASTPGTYSYNEQFF | TGTGCCAGCACCCCAGGGACATACTCCTACAATGAGCAGTTCTTC
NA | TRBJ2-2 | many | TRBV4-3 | CASSQDSGNTGELFF | TGCGCCAGCAGCCAAGATTCAGGGAACACCGGGGAGCTGTTTTTT
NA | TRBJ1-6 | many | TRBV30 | CAWSTNYSPLHF | TGTGCCTGGTCTACCAACTATTCACCCCTCCACTTT
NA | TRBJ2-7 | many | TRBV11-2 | CASSRDRSYEQYF | TGTGCCAGCAGCCGCGACAGATCCTACGAGCAGTACTTC
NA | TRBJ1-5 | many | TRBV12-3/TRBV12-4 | CASSPPGASNQPQHF | TGTGCCAGCAGCCCCCCCGGCGCAAGCAATCAGCCCCAGCATTTT
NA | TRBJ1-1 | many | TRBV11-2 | CASSFFSLGTGSTEAFF | TGTGCCAGCAGCTTTTTTTCCCTGGGTACGGGGTCCACTGAAGCTTTCTTT
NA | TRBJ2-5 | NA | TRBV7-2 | CASSLEGATEETQYF | TGTGCCAGCAGCTTAGAAGGGGCAACGGAGGAGACCCAGTACTTC
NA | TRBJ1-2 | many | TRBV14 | CASSPKGRNRRGYTF | TGTGCCAGCAGCCCGAAGGGGCGTAATAGGCGAGGCTACACCTTC
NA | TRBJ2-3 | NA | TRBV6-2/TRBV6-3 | CASSKSGGFPADTQYF | TGTGCCAGCAGCAAATCAGGCGGCTTCCCCGCGGATACGCAGTATTTT
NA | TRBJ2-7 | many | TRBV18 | CASSPNRDPYEQYF | TGTGCCAGCTCACCGAACCGGGACCCCTACGAGCAGTACTTC
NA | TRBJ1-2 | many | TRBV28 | CASSLSVQVYGYTF | TGTGCCAGCAGTTTATCGGTGCAGGTGTATGGCTACACCTTC
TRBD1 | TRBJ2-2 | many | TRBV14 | CASSQGQGVSTGELFF | TGTGCCAGCAGCCAGGGACAGGGAGTTAGCACCGGGGAGCTGTTTTTT
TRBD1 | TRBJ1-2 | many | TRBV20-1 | CSARGDSGNYGYTF | TGCAGTGCTAGGGGGGACAGCGGGAACTATGGCTACACCTTC
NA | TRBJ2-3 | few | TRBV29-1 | CSFWTDTQYF | TGCAGCTTCTGGACAGATACGCAGTATTTT
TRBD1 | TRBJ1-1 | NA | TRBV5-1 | CASSIGTGVENTEAFF | TGCGCCAGCAGCATCGGGACAGGGGTTGAGAACACTGAAGCTTTCTTT
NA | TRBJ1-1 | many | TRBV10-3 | CAISDSGNTEAFF | TGTGCCATCAGTGATTCAGGGAACACTGAAGCTTTCTTT
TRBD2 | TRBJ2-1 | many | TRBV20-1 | CSAERLAGGPNSYNEQFF | TGCAGTGCTGAGAGACTAGCGGGAGGGCCAAACTCCTACAATGAGCAGTTCTTC
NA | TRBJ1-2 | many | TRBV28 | CASTPLANYGYTF | TGTGCCAGCACCCCGTTAGCTAACTATGGCTACACCTTC
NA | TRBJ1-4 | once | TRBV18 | CASSNNEKLFF | TGTGCCAGCTCGAACAATGAAAAACTGTTTTTT
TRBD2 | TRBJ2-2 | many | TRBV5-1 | CASSLSLAGVTGELFF | TGCGCCAGCAGCTTGAGTCTAGCGGGGGTTACCGGGGAGCTGTTTTTT
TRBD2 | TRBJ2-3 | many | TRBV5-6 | CASSLGLAGSTDTQYF | TGTGCCAGCAGCCTGGGACTAGCGGGAAGCACAGATACGCAGTATTTT
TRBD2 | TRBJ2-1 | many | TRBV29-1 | CSTGGLADYNEQFF | TGCAGCACTGGGGGACTAGCGGATTACAATGAGCAGTTCTTC
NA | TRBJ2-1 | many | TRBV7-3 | CASSLSAGSNEQFF | TGTGCCAGCAGCTTATCGGCAGGGAGCAATGAGCAGTTCTTC